Here is one T cell receptor (beta chain) with its context. The data belong to a study of blood T cell repertoires in COVID-19. TCRdb's table, derived via immunoSEQ multiplex PCR, lists solely in-frame clones and lacks some. The sample shows about 220,000 clones, approximately 86% of them seen only once. Germline CDR1 reads LGHNT; CDR2 reads FRNRAP. V lost 7 bases and J lost 0, with 11 bases in between. The CDR3 is made up of 14 amino acids. Sequencing used peripheral blood. This TCR was sampled from a woman aged 45-65 years with COVID-19, enrolled during active disease. The V gene is TRBV12-5, the J gene TRBJ2-3; D might be TRBD2 (6 bases). Written as DNA, the CDR3 is TGTGCTAGTGCCGGGAGCGTTAGCACAGATACGCAGTATTTT. Its translation: CASAGSVSTDTQYF.